The entry that follows covers one TCR beta chain sequence. Its antigen remains unknown. Here immunoSEQ multiplex PCR was the method, and the copy in TCRdb shows in-frame clones only, minus some. Among about 120,000 clones listed, about 58% were seen once. The sample is drawn from a study of cytotoxic CD8 clonotypes in ibrutinib-treated CLL. Study information: Responses: roughly 24 partial, 2 complete; after median roughly 68 months, about 15 stayed remitted, around twelve progressed.

General study points: Sustained-remission patients were sampled at one set of times and progressing patients at different ones. Rising at ibrutinib response, clonality subsequently fell back toward baseline at progression.

CDR3 length: 16 residues. Germline V CDR1 and CDR2: KGHSH, LQKENI. J was trimmed by 6 bases and V by 5 bases; bases with no gene match: 14. The chain combines TRBV18 with TRBJ1-1, with 8 bases identical to TRBD1. The source is a human donor with chronic lymphocytic leukemia. The specimen comprised PBMCs, sampled after 24 months of ibrutinib treatment. The CDR3 reads CASSSNGTGRSAEAFF. CDR3 bases: TGTGCCAGCTCATCTAACGGGACAGGCAGATCAGCTGAAGCTTTCTTT. The whole variable domain, remainder taken from reference TRBV18 and TRBJ1-1, is NAGVMQNPRHLVRRRGQEARLRCSPMKGHSHVYWYRQLPEEGLKFMVYLQKENIIDESGMPKERFSAEFPKEGPSILRIQQVVRGDSAAYFCASSSNGTGRSAEAFFGQGTRLTVV.